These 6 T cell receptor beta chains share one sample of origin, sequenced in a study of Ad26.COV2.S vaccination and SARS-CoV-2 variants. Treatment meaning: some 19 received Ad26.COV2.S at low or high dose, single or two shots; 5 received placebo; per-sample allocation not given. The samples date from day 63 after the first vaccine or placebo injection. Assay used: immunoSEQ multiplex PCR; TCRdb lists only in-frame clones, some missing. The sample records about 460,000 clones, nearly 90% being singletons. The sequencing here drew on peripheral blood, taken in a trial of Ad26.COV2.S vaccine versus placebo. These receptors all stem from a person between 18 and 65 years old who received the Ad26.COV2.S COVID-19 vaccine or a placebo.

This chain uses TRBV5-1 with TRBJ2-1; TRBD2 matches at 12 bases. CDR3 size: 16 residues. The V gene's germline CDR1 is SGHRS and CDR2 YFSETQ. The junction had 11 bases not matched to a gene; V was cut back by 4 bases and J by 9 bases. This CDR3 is CASSAQTSGSGSEQFF. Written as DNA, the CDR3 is TGCGCCAGCAGCGCTCAGACTAGCGGGAGTGGAAGTGAGCAGTTCTTC.

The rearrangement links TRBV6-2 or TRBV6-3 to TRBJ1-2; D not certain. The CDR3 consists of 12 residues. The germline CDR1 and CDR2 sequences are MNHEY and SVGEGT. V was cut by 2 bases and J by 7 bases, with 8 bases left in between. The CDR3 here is CASSYPPGGYTF. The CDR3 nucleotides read TGTGCCAGCAGTTACCCCCCTGGTGGCTACACCTTC.

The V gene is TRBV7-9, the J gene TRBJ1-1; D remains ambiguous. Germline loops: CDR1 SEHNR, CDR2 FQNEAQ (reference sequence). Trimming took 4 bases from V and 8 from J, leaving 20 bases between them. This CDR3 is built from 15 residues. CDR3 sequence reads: CASSSNRGGRSEAFF. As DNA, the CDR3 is TGTGCCAGCAGCTCAAATCGTGGCGGGCGTTCCGAAGCTTTCTTT.

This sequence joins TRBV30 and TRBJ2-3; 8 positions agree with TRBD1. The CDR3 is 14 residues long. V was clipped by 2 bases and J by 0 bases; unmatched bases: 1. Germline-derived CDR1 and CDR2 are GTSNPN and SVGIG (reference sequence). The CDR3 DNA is TGTGCCTGGAGTAGGACAGGGAGCACAGATACGCAGTATTTT. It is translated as CAWSRTGSTDTQYF. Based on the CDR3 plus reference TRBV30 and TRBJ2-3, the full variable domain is SQTIHQWPATLVQPVGSPLSLECTVEGTSNPNLYWYRQAAGRGLQLLFYSVGIGQISSEVPQNLSASRPQDRQFILSSKKLLLSDSGFYLCAWSRTGSTDTQYFGPGTRLTVL.

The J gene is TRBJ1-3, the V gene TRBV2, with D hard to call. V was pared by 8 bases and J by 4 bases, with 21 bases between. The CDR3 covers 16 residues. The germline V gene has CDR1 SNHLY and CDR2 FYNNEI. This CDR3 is CASSPEDKIGGNTIYF. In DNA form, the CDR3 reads TGTGCCAGCTCCCCCGAAGACAAAATAGGGGGAAACACCATATATTTT.

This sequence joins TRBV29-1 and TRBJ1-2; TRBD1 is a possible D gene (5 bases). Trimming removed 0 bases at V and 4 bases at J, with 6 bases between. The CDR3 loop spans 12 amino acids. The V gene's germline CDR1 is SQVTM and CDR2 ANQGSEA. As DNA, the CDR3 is TGCAGCGTTGAAGAAGGGGTCTATGGCTACACCTTC. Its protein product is CSVEEGVYGYTF.